The source of this TCR beta chain is a study of patients and donors after allogeneic stem cell transplantation. J gave up 5 bases and V 6 bases, and 7 bases lay outside the gene matches. There are 14 residues in the CDR3. Germline CDR1 MGHDK, CDR2 SYGVNS. A single record per CDR3 protein comes from TCRdb applying MiXCR to the RT-PCR reads. Of 200,000 to 250,000 distinct CDR3 sequences listed, roughly 13% are singletons. The J gene is TRBJ2-5, the V gene TRBV25-1, with 9 positions matching TRBD1. What was sequenced was blood, either unsorted or a sorted T cell fraction (not recorded which). This clonotype originated in a human donor who was either an allogeneic HSCT recipient or a stem cell or donor lymphocyte infusion donor (not recorded which). It is not recorded whose cells these are; they may come from a transplant donor. The DNA for the CDR3 is TGTGCCAGCAGAGATACAGGGGGCGGGGAGACCCAGTACTTC. Translation: CASRDTGGGETQYF. Using reference TRBV25-1 and TRBJ2-5 for the parts outside the CDR3, the full variable domain is EADIYQTPRYLVIGTGKKITLECSQTMGHDKMYWYQQDPGMELHLIHYSYGVNSTEKGDLSSESTVSRIRTEHFPLTLESARPSHTSQYLCASRDTGGGETQYFGPGTRLLVL.